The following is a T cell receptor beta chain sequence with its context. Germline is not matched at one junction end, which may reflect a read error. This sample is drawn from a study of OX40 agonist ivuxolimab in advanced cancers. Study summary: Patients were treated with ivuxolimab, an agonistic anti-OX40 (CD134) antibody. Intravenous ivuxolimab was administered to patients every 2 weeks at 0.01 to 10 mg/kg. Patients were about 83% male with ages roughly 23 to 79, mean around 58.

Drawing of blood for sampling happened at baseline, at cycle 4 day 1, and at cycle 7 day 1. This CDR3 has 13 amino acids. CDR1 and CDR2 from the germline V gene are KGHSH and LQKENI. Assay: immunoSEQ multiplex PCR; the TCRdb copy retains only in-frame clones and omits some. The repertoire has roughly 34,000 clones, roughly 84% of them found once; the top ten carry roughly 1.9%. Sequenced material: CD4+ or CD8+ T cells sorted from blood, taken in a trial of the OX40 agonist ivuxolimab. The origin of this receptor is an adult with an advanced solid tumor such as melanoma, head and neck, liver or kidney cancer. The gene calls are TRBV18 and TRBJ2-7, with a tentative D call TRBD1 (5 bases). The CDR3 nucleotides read TGTGCCAGCTCAGCATCCCTCGACAGCCTTCTGGACTTC. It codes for CASSASLDSLLDF.